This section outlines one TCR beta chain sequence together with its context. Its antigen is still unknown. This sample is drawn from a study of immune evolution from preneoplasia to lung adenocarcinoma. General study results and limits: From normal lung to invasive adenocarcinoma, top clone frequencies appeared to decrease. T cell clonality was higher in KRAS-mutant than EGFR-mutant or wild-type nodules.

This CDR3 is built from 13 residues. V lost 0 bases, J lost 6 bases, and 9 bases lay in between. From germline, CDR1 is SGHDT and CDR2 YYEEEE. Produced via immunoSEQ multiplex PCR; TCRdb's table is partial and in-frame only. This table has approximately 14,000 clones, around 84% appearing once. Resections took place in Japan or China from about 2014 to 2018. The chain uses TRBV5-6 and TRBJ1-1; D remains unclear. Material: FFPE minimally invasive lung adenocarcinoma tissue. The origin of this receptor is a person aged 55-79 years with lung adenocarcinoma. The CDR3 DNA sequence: TGTGCCAGCAGCTTGGTAGCGGGTTCTGAAGCTTTCTTT. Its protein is CASSLVAGSEAFF.